Listed below are T cell receptor beta chains from one sample, sequenced in a study of CXCR4 blockade with PD-1 therapy in pancreatic cancer. Sequencing was performed with immunoSEQ multiplex PCR; in TCRdb, only in-frame clones are kept and a portion is missing. This table has 600 to 950 clones, around half appearing once. Specimen: tumor tissue. These receptors were taken from a human donor with pancreatic ductal adenocarcinoma. Both conserved end residues are part of each CDR3. Each record gives: D gene, J gene, V gene, clone size, CDR3 DNA, CDR3 protein. A D gene is named only where the DNA matches it firmly. The size of a clone is reported for some rows only, either as once, few or many, or as a class for expanded clones.

TRBD1 | TRBJ2-1 | TRBV14 | - | TGTGCCAGCAGCCAGCGGACAGGACGGGACAATGAGCAGTTCTTC | CASSQRTGRDNEQFF
- | TRBJ1-1 | TRBV4-1 | - | TGCGCCAGCAGCCTTCAGGTGAACACTGAAGCTTTCTTT | CASSLQVNTEAFF
- | TRBJ1-3 | TRBV28 | - | TGTGCCAGCAGTTCCTCCACGGGAAACACCATATATTTT | CASSSSTGNTIYF
TRBD2 | TRBJ2-2 | TRBV19 | - | TGTGCCAGTAGGGTACTGAGCGGGAGAGTTGGGACCGGGGAGCTGTTTTTT | CASRVLSGRVGTGELFF
- | TRBJ1-1 | TRBV28 | - | TGTGCCAGCAGTTTCGACAGCGGGGGAACAACTGAAGCTTTCTTT | CASSFDSGGTTEAFF
TRBD1 | TRBJ1-5 | TRBV29-1 | - | TGCAGCGTACTATCCGGGACAGGGGATCAGCCCCAGCATTTT | CSVLSGTGDQPQHF
TRBD2 | TRBJ2-2 | TRBV18 | once | TGTGCCAGCTCAGCTACTAGCGGGAGGAACACCGGGGAGCTGTTTTTT | CASSATSGRNTGELFF
- | TRBJ1-2 | TRBV15 | - | TGTGCCACCAGCAGCGCACAGGGCCCCTTTGGCTACACCTTC | CATSSAQGPFGYTF
- | TRBJ2-2 | TRBV9 | - | TGTGCCAGCAGCGTTCTATCGGCGGGGTCTGACACCGGGGAGCTGTTTTTT | CASSVLSAGSDTGELFF
- | TRBJ2-7 | TRBV29-1 | - | TGCAGCACCCGACAGGACCCAACTTCGAGGGAGCAGTACTTC | CSTRQDPTSREQYF
- | TRBJ2-4 | TRBV1 | - | TGCGCCAGCAGCCAAGATCCCAGGGGGGGTAGTGGCAAAAACATTCAGTACTTC | CASSQDPRGGSGKNIQYF
- | TRBJ1-2 | TRBV1 | few | TGCACCAGCAGCCACGCCGACAGGGTACTTAATGGCTACACCTTC | CTSSHADRVLNGYTF
TRBD1 | TRBJ2-7 | TRBV29-1 | - | TGCAGCGTTGGCGGGACAGGGTGGTACGAGCAGTACTTC | CSVGGTGWYEQYF
- | TRBJ2-3 | TRBV4-1 | few | TGCGCCAGCAGCCATCCTCTATCTAGCACAGATACGCAGTATTTT | CASSHPLSSTDTQYF
- | TRBJ2-3 | TRBV11-3 | - | TGTGCCAGCAGCTTAGGCCAGCTCGGAGATACGCAGTATTTT | CASSLGQLGDTQYF
TRBD1 | TRBJ2-7 | TRBV18 | - | TGTGCCAGCTCACCGCGGACAGGGGAGACCTACGAGCAGTACTTC | CASSPRTGETYEQYF
TRBD1 | TRBJ1-4 | TRBV9 | few | TGTGCCAGCAGCGTAGGGACAGGGATGTCAGCTAATGAAAAACTGTTTTTT | CASSVGTGMSANEKLFF
- | TRBJ2-1 | TRBV30 | - | TGTGCCTGGACTTCCTACAATGAGCAGTTCTTC | CAWTSYNEQFF
- | TRBJ2-7 | TRBV11-3 | - | TGTGCCAGCAGCTGGGACCTCCGGAGGGTGTCCTCCTACGAGCAGTACTTC | CASSWDLRRVSSYEQYF
- | TRBJ2-1 | TRBV6-8 | few | TGTGCCAGCGCGTACACGCCGATGACCAATGAGCAGTTCTTC | CASAYTPMTNEQFF
TRBD2 | TRBJ2-5 | TRBV10-3 | few | TGTGCCATCAAAGCGGGAGGGCCCCAAGAGACCCAGTACTTC | CAIKAGGPQETQYF
- | TRBJ2-2 | TRBV19 | - | TGTGCCAGTAGGTTAATCACCAGGGGGGACACCGGGGAGCTGTTTTTT | CASRLITRGDTGELFF
- | TRBJ2-5 | TRBV30 | - | TGTGCCTGGACAGGGGCGAGCGAAGAGACCCAGTACTTC | CAWTGASEETQYF
- | TRBJ1-1 | TRBV6-8 | few | TGTGCCAGCAGTTACTCAGGGGGAACTGAAGCTTTCTTT | CASSYSGGTEAFF
- | TRBJ1-4 | TRBV2 | few | TGTGCCAGCAGTGAAGCGCGAACGGCGACCAAACTGTTTTTT | CASSEARTATKLFF
- | TRBJ2-1 | TRBV29-1 | - | TGCAGCGTTCGAGGACACAGGAATGTTTGGCAGTTCTTC | CSVRGHRNVWQFF
TRBD1 | TRBJ1-1 | TRBV19 | - | TGTGCCAGTAGTGGACAGGGAGGAAACACTGAAGCTTTCTTT | CASSGQGGNTEAFF
TRBD2 | TRBJ2-1 | TRBV28 | once | TGTGCCAGCAGCCTACCGGGAGGGTCACGGCAGTTCTTC | CASSLPGGSRQFF
- | TRBJ1-2 | TRBV4-1 | few | TGCGCCAGCAGCCAAGGAGACGGTTACTATGGCTACACCTTC | CASSQGDGYYGYTF
- | TRBJ2-2 | TRBV1 | few | TGCGCCAGCAGCCGGCCGCCGAGCGGGAGCGGCACCGGGGAGCTGTTTTTT | CASSRPPSGSGTGELFF